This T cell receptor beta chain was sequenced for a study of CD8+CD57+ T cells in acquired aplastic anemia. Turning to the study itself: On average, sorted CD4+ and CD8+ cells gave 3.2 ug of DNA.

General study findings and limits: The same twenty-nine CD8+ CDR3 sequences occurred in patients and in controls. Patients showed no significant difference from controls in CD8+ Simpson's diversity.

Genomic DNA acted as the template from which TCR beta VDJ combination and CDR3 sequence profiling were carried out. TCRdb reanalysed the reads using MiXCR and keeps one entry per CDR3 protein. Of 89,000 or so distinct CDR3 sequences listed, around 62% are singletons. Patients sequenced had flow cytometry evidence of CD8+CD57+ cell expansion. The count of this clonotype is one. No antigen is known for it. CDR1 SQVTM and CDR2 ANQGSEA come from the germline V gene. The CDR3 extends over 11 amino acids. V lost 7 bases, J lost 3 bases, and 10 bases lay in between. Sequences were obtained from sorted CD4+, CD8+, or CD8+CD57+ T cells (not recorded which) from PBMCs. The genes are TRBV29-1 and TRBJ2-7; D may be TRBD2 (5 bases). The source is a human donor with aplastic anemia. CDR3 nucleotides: TGCAGCGCTCCGGCGGGCTACGAGCAGTACTTC. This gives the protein CSAPAGYEQYF.